Following are 28 T cell receptor beta chains from one sample sequenced in a study of tumor-infiltrating lymphocytes in primary liver carcinoma. A constant-region primer primed TCR beta cDNA synthesis from 400 to 600 ng of total RNA. Three-round nested multiplex PCR performed with slightly modified ARM-PCR produced the TCR beta libraries. Use of TRBV1-TRBV30 forward primers with a C-beta reverse primer characterized the first two PCR rounds, which lasted about 11 cycles each. TCRdb independently ran MiXCR on the multiplex PCR reads; one entry per CDR3 protein. The sample records tens of thousands of distinct CDR3 sequences, around 80% being singletons. Unsorted bulk tissue of roughly 18-31 mg yielded co-extracted RNA and DNA. The specimen was tumor-adjacent normal liver tissue. The receptor source for this set is a woman aged 25-40 years with primary liver carcinoma and hepatitis B virus infection.

About this clonotype itself: One end of the junction does not line up with germline, which may come from a read error. The chain carries TRBV5-6 and TRBJ2-6; D is perhaps TRBD1 (5 bases). The CDR3 has 17 residues. Germline CDR1 is SGHDT and CDR2 is YYEEEE. The CDR3 DNA is TGTGGCAGCAGCCAGGGCAGCTGCTTCTCTAGGGCCAACGTCCTGACTTTC. Its translation is CGSSQGSCFSRANVLTF.

Points on this clonotype: This is likely a read error, given that the CDR3 carries no conserved phenylalanine or tryptophan at its end. J is TRBJ2-3 and V is TRBV4-2; perhaps TRBD2 as D (5 bases). Per the germline V gene, CDR1 is LGHNA and CDR2 is YNFKEQ. This CDR3 has 16 amino acids. The CDR3 DNA sequence: TGTGCCAACAGCCAAGTGCGTAGCGAGAGCACAGATACGCAGTATTCT. Translating gives CANSQVRSESTDTQYS.

With respect to this clonotype: The junction departs from germline at one end; a sequencing error may be responsible. The CDR3 protein is CAIRYTGGRAEALF. CDR3 in DNA: TGTGCCATCAGATACACAGGGGGGAGGGCTGAAGCTCTATTT. The rearrangement uses TRBV11-2 and TRBJ1-1; 8 nucleotides agree with TRBD1. Germline V gene lookup returns CDR1 SGHAT and CDR2 FQNNGV. This CDR3 comprises 14 residues. The complete variable domain, with remaining parts taken from reference TRBV11-2 and TRBJ1-1, reads EAGVAQSPRYKIIEKRQSVAFWCNPISGHATLYWYQQILGQGPKLLIQFQNNGVVDDSQLPKDRFSAERLKGVDSTLKIQPAKLEDSAVYLCAIRYTGGRAEALFGQGTRLTVV.

Worth noting for this clonotype: No conserved phenylalanine or tryptophan ends this CDR3, so it is likely a read error. The V gene is TRBV4-1, the J gene TRBJ2-5, with 8 bases matching TRBD2. The CDR3 contains 15 residues. Trimming cost V 3 bases and J 5 bases; bases outside gene matches: 8. CDR1 and CDR2 from the germline V gene are MGHRA and YSYEKL. For the CDR3, the DNA is TGCGCCAGCAGCCACCCGGGACTAGATTACGAGACCCAGTACTTA. Translated, it gives CASSHPGLDYETQYL.

The table lists this clonotype with many counts. The genes are TRBV28 and TRBJ1-2; D is undetermined. The CDR3 sequence is 13 residues long. Germline loops: CDR1 MDHEN, CDR2 SYDVKM. V gave up 6 bases and J gave up 4 bases, with 12 bases separating them. CDR3 protein: CASSDFGIYGYTF. The CDR3 nucleotides are TGTGCCAGCAGCGACTTCGGAATCTATGGCTACACCTTC.

This clonotype was observed many times. J is TRBJ2-7 and V is TRBV6-5, with D unclear. Germline-derived CDR1 and CDR2 are MNHEY and SVGAGI. V was trimmed by 5 bases and J by 6 bases, leaving 14 bases between them. This CDR3 has 13 residues. The chain's CDR3 is CASSLERTGEQYF. The CDR3 nucleotides read TGTGCCAGCAGTCTCGAGCGAACCGGCGAGCAGTACTTC.

As concerns this clonotype: At one end the junction does not follow the germline gene, possibly because of a read error. The rearrangement joins TRBV6-6 to TRBJ2-5; D tentatively reads TRBD1 or TRBD2 (5 bases each). This CDR3 has 13 residues. The germline V gene has CDR1 MNHNY and CDR2 SVGAGI (reference sequence). The CDR3: CASSRRDLEIQYF. In nucleotides, the CDR3 is TGTGCTAGCAGTCGACGGGACCTAGAGATCCAGTACTTC.

In the case of this clonotype: Since no conserved phenylalanine or tryptophan closes the CDR3, a read error is the likely cause. The rearrangement links TRBV7-9 to TRBJ2-1, with D hard to call. This CDR3 has 13 amino acids. Per the germline V gene, CDR1 is SEHNR and CDR2 is FQNEAQ (reference sequence). In nucleotides, the CDR3 is TGTGCCAACAGCGCCAAAAGCTGGTATGAGCAGTTCCTC. This sequence encodes CANSAKSWYEQFL.

This clonotype was observed a handful of times. A single base separates this from a much larger clone, so it may be a read error. The gene calls are TRBV7-8 and TRBJ2-7; D tentatively reads TRBD1 or TRBD2 (5 bases each). The length of the CDR3 is 15 residues. Trimming shortened V by 0 bases and J by 5 bases, and 14 bases separated the two germline ends. Germline V gene data show CDR1 as SGHVS and CDR2 as FQNEAQ. The CDR3 here is CASSLAGTGLHEQYF. The CDR3 bases are TGTGCCAGCAGCTTAGCGGGAACGGGGCTCCACGAGCAGTACTTC.

A note on this clonotype: One end of the junction fails to match germline, which may point to a read error. The V gene is TRBV11-2, the J gene TRBJ2-7, with D possibly being TRBD1 (7 bases). Germline V gene sequence: CDR1 SGHAT, CDR2 FQNNGV. This CDR3 comprises 17 residues. The CDR3 bases are TGTGCGAGCAGTATCGTAGGAGGGGGCTCTTGGACCTACGAGCAGTACTTC. Its translation is CASSIVGGGSWTYEQYF.

Regarding this clonotype: The CDR3 does not close with the conserved phenylalanine or tryptophan, likely indicating a read error. Because the CDR3's place on the DNA is in doubt, the DNA is left out and the CDR3 is given as listed by TCRdb. The CDR3: CSVGSWGTGQETQYL. The chain combines TRBV29-1 with TRBJ2-5; the table's D call, TRBD1, has no DNA check behind it. Termini included, the CDR3 measures 15 amino acids. In germline, CDR1 is SQVTM, CDR2 ANQGSEA.

This clonotype has a count of ten or more. The rearrangement links TRBV5-6 to TRBJ2-2; 9 nucleotides agree with TRBD1. The CDR3 is 15 amino acids. V shed 4 bases and J 6 bases; nucleotides not matched to a gene: 7. Germline CDR1 and CDR2: SGHDT and YYEEEE. The CDR3 region is CASSKGQGSAGELFF. In DNA, the CDR3 is TGTGCCAGCAGCAAAGGACAGGGGAGCGCCGGGGAGCTGTTTTTT.

This clonotype came up a few times. Germline and junction disagree at one end, which may indicate a read error. The chain recombines TRBV5-1 with TRBJ2-1, with TRBD2 identical over 12 bases. This CDR3 contains 16 residues. CDR1 is SGHRS and CDR2 is YFSETQ in the germline V gene. The CDR3 region has the DNA TGCGCCGGCAGCTTGGCCGCTAGCGGGAGGGGCAATGAGCAGTTCTTC. As protein: CAGSLAASGRGNEQFF. The entire variable domain, with the rest obtained from reference TRBV5-1 and TRBJ2-1, is as follows: KAGVTQTPRYLIKTRGQQVTLSCSPISGHRSVSWYQQTPGQGLQFLFEYFSETQRNKGNFPGRFSGRQFSNSRSEMNVSTLELGDSALYLCAGSLAASGRGNEQFFGPGTRLTVL.

The chain links TRBV5-6 to TRBJ2-5; no clear D. The germline gives CDR1 SGHDT, CDR2 YYEEEE. V lost 4 bases and J lost 14, with 21 bases in between. The CDR3 has 13 amino acids. CDR3 sequence (DNA): TGTGCCAGCAGCCGGACCAGTCGCGAGACCCTTTACTTC. Translation gives CASSRTSRETLYF.

About this clonotype: Compared with germline, one end of the junction differs, possibly owing to a read error. The chain carries TRBV6-2 or TRBV6-3 and TRBJ2-5; D gene ambiguous. Germline CDR1 MNHEY, CDR2 SVGEGT. This CDR3 has 12 amino acids. The chain's CDR3 is CASSSAQKTKYF. The CDR3 bases are TGTGCCAGTAGCTCGGCCCAGAAGACCAAGTACTTC.

V gene TRBV7-4 combines with J gene TRBJ2-7, with D possibly TRBD2 on 5 matching bases. From germline, CDR1 is SGHVT and CDR2 SQSDAQ. V was trimmed by 6 bases and J by 7 bases, leaving 22 bases between them. The CDR3 spans 15 residues. CDR3 in DNA: TGTGCCAGCAGACGGGAATCTAGTCCCATTCATGAGCAGTACTTC. Translating it yields CASRRESSPIHEQYF.

For this clonotype: At one of its ends the junction is not consistent with the germline gene, which may arise from a read error. The chain links TRBV11-3 to TRBJ2-1; D gene unclear. The CDR3 length is 14 residues. The germline V gene has CDR1 SGHNT and CDR2 YENEEA. Here the CDR3 reads CANSLGVSNNEQLF. The CDR3 nucleotides are TGTGCCAACAGCTTAGGCGTCTCGAACAATGAGCAGCTCTTC.

Concerning this clonotype: At one end the junction does not follow the germline gene, possibly because of a read error. J is TRBJ2-1 and V is TRBV12-5, with a possible D match to TRBD1 (6 bases). Germline CDR1 and CDR2: LGHNT and FRNRAP. There are 12 residues in the CDR3. The chain's CDR3 is CAGGFVDSLQFF. The CDR3, as DNA: TGTGCTGGTGGTTTCGTGGACAGTTTGCAATTCTTC.

A word on this clonotype: At one end the junction does not follow the germline gene, possibly because of a read error. The chain recombines TRBV28 with TRBJ1-6; D possibly corresponds to TRBD1 (6 bases). Germline V gene lookup returns CDR1 MDHEN and CDR2 SYDVKM. The CDR3 is made up of 15 amino acids. The CDR3 region has the DNA TGCGCCAGCAGCCCTACCAGGGGTTATAATACACCCCTCCACTTT. Residues: CASSPTRGYNTPLHF.

The chain has TRBV5-1 and TRBJ1-1; TRBD1 aligns across 11 bases. CDR3 length: 16 residues. In germline, CDR1 is SGHRS, CDR2 YFSETQ. The V segment lost 7 bases and the J segment 1 base; nucleotides outside the gene matches: 9. In nucleotides, the CDR3 is TGCGCCAGCTGCGCCGGGACAGGGGGGTGGAACACTGAAGCTTTCTTT. This gives the protein CASCAGTGGWNTEAFF.

This clonotype was counted a single time. Just one base apart from a much larger clone, this may be a read error. The chain links TRBV2 to TRBJ2-1; 9 bases agree with TRBD1. The CDR3 length is 15 residues. Germline CDR1 is SNHLY and CDR2 is FYNNEI. The CDR3 loop reads CVSSQQGAAYNEQFF. Written as DNA, the CDR3 is TGTGTCAGCAGTCAACAGGGGGCTGCCTACAATGAGCAGTTCTTC.

This clonotype was found once. The conserved final phenylalanine or tryptophan is absent from the CDR3, which likely points to a read error. V usage is TRBV11-2 and J usage is TRBJ2-3; 8 nucleotides align to TRBD2. CDR1 SGHAT and CDR2 FQNNGV come from the germline V gene. The CDR3 length is 15 residues. CDR3 loop: CASWKSGSVADMQYL. CDR3 in DNA: TGTGCCAGCTGGAAAAGCGGGAGTGTGGCAGATATGCAGTATCTT.

This clonotype showed up many times. The junction departs from the called germline gene at one end, perhaps through a read error. The CDR3 nucleotides are TGTGCCAGCAGTCCGATGGGGGTTTACAATGAGCAGTCCTTC. Protein product: CASSPMGVYNEQSF. This chain uses TRBV6-2 or TRBV6-3 with TRBJ2-1; tentatively, D is TRBD1 or TRBD2 (5 bases each). Per germline, CDR1 MNHEY and CDR2 SVGEGT. The CDR3 has 14 amino acids.

Concerning this clonotype: A clone one base away is much larger, so this may be a read error. This sequence joins TRBV28 and TRBJ2-3; no firm D call. The V gene lost 9 bases and the J gene lost 2 bases, with 15 bases spanning the gap. This CDR3 comprises 14 residues. In germline, CDR1 is MDHEN, CDR2 SYDVKM. The CDR3 nucleotides are TGTGCCAGGAGTCGCGGATGGTTCACAGATACGCAGTATTTT. Its translation is CARSRGWFTDTQYF.

A remark on this clonotype: A much larger clonotype is one base distant, so this may be a read error. Without the conserved terminal phenylalanine or tryptophan, this CDR3 likely stems from a read error. The chain has TRBV7-3 and TRBJ2-3, with 8 bases fitting TRBD2. Germline V CDR1 and CDR2: SGHTA, FQGTGA. This CDR3 contains 15 residues. The V segment lost 5 bases and the J segment 1 base; nucleotides outside the gene matches: 5. The DNA for the CDR3 is TGTGCCAGCAGCCCCGATAGCGGGGGCACAGATACGCAGTATATT. Translating it yields CASSPDSGGTDTQYI.

To note about this clonotype: At one end, the junction sequence differs from germline, possibly due to a read error. The rearrangement joins TRBV6-5 to TRBJ2-1; D might be TRBD1 or TRBD2, each matching 6 bases. Germline CDR1 reads MNHEY; CDR2 reads SVGAGI. CDR3 length: 16 residues. The DNA for the CDR3 is TGTGCCAACAGTTCCGGGAGAGGGAAAGGGGGCAATGAGCAGTTCTTC. Encoded protein: CANSSGRGKGGNEQFF.

V and J are TRBV7-8 and TRBJ2-7; unclear D gene. V dropped 5 bases and J dropped 6 bases, with 14 bases sitting between them. Germline CDR1 SGHVS, CDR2 FQNEAQ. The CDR3 extends over 13 amino acids. The CDR3 protein is CASSALLFPEQYF. CDR3 bases: TGTGCCAGCAGCGCCCTCCTGTTCCCCGAGCAGTACTTC.

This clonotype occurred many times. V is TRBV5-6 and J is TRBJ2-1, with 9 bases lining up with TRBD2. The ends lost 2 bases at V and 11 bases at J; junction bases unmatched: 8. CDR3 size: 14 residues. Germline V lookup: CDR1 SGHDT, CDR2 YYEEEE. The CDR3 protein is CASSFGTSPAQQFF. As DNA, the CDR3 is TGTGCCAGCAGCTTCGGGACTAGCCCCGCGCAGCAGTTCTTC.